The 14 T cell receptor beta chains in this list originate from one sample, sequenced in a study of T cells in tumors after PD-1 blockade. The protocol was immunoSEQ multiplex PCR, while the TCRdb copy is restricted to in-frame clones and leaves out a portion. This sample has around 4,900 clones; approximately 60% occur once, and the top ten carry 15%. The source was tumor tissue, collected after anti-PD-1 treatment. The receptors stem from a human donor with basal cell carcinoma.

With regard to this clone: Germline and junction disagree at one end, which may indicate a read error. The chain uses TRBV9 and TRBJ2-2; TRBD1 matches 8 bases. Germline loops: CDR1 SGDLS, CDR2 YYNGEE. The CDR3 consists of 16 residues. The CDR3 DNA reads TGTGCCAGCAGTGCCAAAACCGGACAGGGTCTCCGGGGAGCTGTTTTT. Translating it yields CASSAKTGQGLRGAVF.

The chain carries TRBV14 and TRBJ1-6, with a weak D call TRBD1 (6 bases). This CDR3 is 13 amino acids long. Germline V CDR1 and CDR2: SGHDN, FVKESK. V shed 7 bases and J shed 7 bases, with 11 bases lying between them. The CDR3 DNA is TGTGCCAGCAAGACAGGTGACAATTCACCCCTCCACTTT. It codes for CASKTGDNSPLHF.

The CDR3 DNA sequence: TGTGCCAGCAGCCCTGGACTAGCGGACCGGGAGACCCAGTACTTC. The encoded protein is CASSPGLADRETQYF. V and J are TRBV13 and TRBJ2-5; 10 positions match TRBD2. The CDR3 is made up of 15 amino acids. The junction had 8 bases not matched to a gene; V was cut back by 5 bases and J by 5 bases. Germline CDR1 is PRHDT and CDR2 is FYEKMQ (reference sequence).

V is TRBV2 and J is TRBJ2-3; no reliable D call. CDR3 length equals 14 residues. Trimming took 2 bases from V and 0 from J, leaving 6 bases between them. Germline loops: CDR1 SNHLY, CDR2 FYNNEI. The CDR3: CASSESWSTDTQYF. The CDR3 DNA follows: TGTGCCAGCAGTGAATCCTGGAGCACAGATACGCAGTATTTT. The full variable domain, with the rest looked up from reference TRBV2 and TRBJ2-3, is EPEVTQTPSHQVTQMGQEVILRCVPISNHLYFYWYRQILGQKVEFLVSFYNNEISEKSEIFDDQFSVERPDGSNFTLKIRSTKLEDSAMYFCASSESWSTDTQYFGPGTRLTVL.

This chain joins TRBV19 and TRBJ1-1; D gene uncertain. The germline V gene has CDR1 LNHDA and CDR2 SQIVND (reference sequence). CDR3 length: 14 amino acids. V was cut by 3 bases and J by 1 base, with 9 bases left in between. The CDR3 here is CASSILDWNTEAFF. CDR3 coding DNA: TGTGCCAGTAGTATTCTCGATTGGAACACTGAAGCTTTCTTT. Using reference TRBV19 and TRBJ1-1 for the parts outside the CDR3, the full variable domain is DGGITQSPKYLFRKEGQNVTLSCEQNLNHDAMYWYRQDPGQGLRLIYYSQIVNDFQKGDIAEGYSVSREKKESFPLTVTSAQKNPTAFYLCASSILDWNTEAFFGQGTRLTVV.

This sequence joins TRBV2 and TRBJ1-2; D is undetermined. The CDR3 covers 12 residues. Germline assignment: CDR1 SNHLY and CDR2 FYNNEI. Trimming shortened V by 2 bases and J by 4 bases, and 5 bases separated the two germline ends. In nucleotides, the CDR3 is TGTGCCAGCAGTGAACAGGTCTATGGCTACACCTTC. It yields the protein CASSEQVYGYTF.

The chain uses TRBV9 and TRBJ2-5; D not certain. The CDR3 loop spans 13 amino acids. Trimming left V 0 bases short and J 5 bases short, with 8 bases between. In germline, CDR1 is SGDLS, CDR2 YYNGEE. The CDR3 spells CASSVGVLETQYF. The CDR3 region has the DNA TGTGCCAGCAGCGTAGGGGTTCTGGAGACCCAGTACTTC.

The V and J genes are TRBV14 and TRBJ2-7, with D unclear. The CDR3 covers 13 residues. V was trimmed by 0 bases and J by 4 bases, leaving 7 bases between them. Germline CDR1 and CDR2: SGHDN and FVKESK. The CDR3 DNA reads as TGTGCCAGCAGCCAAGATATCCGGTACGAGCAGTACTTC. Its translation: CASSQDIRYEQYF.

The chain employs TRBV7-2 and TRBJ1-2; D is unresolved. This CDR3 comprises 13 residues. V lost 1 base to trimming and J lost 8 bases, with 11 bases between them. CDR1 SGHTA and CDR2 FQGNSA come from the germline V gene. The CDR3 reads CASSLEGRRGYTF. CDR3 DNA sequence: TGTGCCAGCAGCTTAGAAGGACGAAGGGGCTACACCTTC.

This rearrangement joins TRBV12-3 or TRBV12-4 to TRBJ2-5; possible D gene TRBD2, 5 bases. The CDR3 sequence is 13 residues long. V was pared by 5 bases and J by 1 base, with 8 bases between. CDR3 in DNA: TGTGCCAGCAGTGGCGCGGGCCAAGAGACCCAGTACTTC. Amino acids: CASSGAGQETQYF.

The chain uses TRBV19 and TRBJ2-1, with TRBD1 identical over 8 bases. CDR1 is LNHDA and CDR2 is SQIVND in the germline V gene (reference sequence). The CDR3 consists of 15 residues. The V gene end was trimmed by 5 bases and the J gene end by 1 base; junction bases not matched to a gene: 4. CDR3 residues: CASSPDRGSYNEQFF. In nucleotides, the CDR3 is TGTGCCAGTAGTCCTGACAGGGGATCCTACAATGAGCAGTTCTTC.

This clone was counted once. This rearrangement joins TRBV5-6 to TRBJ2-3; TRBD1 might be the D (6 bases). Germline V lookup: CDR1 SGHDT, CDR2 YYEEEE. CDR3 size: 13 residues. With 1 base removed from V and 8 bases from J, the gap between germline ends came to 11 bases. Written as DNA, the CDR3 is TGTGCCAGCAGCTTGAGATCAGGGGTTACGCAGTATTTT. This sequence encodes CASSLRSGVTQYF.

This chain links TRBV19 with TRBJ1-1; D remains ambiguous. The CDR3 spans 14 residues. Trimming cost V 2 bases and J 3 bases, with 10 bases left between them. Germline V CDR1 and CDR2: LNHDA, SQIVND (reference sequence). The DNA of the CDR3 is TGTGCCAGTAGTATATCTGTCGGGGACACTGAAGCTTTCTTT. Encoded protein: CASSISVGDTEAFF.

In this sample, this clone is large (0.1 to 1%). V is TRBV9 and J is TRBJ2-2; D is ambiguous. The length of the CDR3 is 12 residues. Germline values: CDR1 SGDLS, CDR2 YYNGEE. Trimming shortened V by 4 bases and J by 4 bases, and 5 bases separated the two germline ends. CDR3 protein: CASSSSTGELFF. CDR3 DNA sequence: TGTGCCAGCAGCTCATCCACCGGGGAGCTGTTTTTT.